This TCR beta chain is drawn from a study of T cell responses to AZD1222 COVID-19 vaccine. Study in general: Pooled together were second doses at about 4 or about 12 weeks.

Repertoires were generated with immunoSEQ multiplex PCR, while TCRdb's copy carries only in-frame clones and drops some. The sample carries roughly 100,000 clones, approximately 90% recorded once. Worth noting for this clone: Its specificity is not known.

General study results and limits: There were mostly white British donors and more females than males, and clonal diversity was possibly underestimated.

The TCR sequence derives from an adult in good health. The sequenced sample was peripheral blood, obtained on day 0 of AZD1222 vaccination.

CDR3 sequence reads: CASSPPGQVNQPQHF. The CDR3 region has the DNA TGTGCCAGCAGTCCCCCCGGACAGGTCAATCAGCCCCAGCATTTT. The V gene is TRBV25-1, the J gene TRBJ1-5, with TRBD1 matching 7 bases. Germline V gene sequence: CDR1 MGHDK, CDR2 SYGVNS. This CDR3 is 15 amino acids long. The J segment lost 3 bases and the V segment lost 5 bases, leaving 7 bases of the junction unmatched.